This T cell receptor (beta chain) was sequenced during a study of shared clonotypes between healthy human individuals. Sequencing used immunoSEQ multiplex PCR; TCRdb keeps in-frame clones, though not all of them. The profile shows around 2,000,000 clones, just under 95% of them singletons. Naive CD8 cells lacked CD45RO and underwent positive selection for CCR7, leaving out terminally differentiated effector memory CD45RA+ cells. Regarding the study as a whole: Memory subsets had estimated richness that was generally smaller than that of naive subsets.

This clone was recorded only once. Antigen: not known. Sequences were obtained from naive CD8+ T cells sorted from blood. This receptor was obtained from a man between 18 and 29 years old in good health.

This CDR3 reads CASSQDRAGFGGYTF. The CDR3 DNA is TGCGCCAGCAGCCAAGATAGGGCGGGGTTCGGTGGCTACACCTTC. The V gene is TRBV4-1, the J gene TRBJ1-2; D is unclear. V gave up 0 bases and J gave up 7 bases, with 15 bases separating them. The germline CDR1 and CDR2 sequences are MGHRA and YSYEKL. The CDR3 extends over 15 amino acids.